A selection of T cell receptor beta chains follows, all from one sample in a study of blood T cell repertoires in COVID-19. Here immunoSEQ multiplex PCR was the method, and the copy in TCRdb shows in-frame clones only, minus some. This table holds roughly 350,000 clones, over 75% found once. Sequenced: peripheral blood. The receptor source for this set is a woman younger than 45 with COVID-19, enrolled during active disease. The CDR3 runs from the conserved cysteine through the conserved F or W. The order of the fields is clone size, V gene, J gene, D gene, CDR3 protein, CDR3 DNA. A D gene is named only where the DNA matches it firmly. Expanded clones get a size class; other rows say once, few or many, or leave the size out.

clone size: -; V gene: TRBV7-6; J gene: TRBJ1-4; D gene: -; CDR3 protein: CASGEGEKLFF; CDR3 DNA: TGTGCCAGCGGGGAGGGGGAAAAACTGTTTTTT
clone size: once; V gene: TRBV5-6; J gene: TRBJ1-2; D gene: -; CDR3 protein: CASSLREYGYTF; CDR3 DNA: TGTGCCAGCAGCTTGAGAGAGTATGGCTACACCTTC
clone size: -; V gene: TRBV7-6; J gene: TRBJ2-7; D gene: TRBD1; CDR3 protein: CASSFTGTGGHEQYF; CDR3 DNA: TGTGCCAGCAGCTTCACCGGGACAGGGGGCCACGAGCAGTACTTC
clone size: -; V gene: TRBV10-3; J gene: TRBJ1-4; D gene: -; CDR3 protein: CAISERGGRANEKLFF; CDR3 DNA: TGTGCCATCAGTGAGCGGGGCGGGAGGGCTAATGAAAAACTGTTTTTT
clone size: few; V gene: TRBV4-1; J gene: TRBJ2-6; D gene: TRBD2; CDR3 protein: CASSRLAGGSGANVLTF; CDR3 DNA: TGCGCCAGCAGTCGATTAGCGGGAGGCTCTGGGGCCAACGTCCTGACTTTC
clone size: few; V gene: TRBV21-1; J gene: TRBJ2-7; D gene: -; CDR3 protein: CASSNQDSSYEQYF; CDR3 DNA: TGTGCCAGCAGCAATCAGGACAGCTCCTACGAGCAGTACTTC
clone size: few; V gene: TRBV2; J gene: TRBJ2-7; D gene: TRBD2; CDR3 protein: CASTWALAGSYEQYF; CDR3 DNA: TGTGCCAGCACATGGGCGCTAGCGGGCTCCTACGAGCAGTACTTC
clone size: -; V gene: TRBV18; J gene: TRBJ2-4; D gene: -; CDR3 protein: CASSRESGAKNIQYF; CDR3 DNA: TGTGCCAGCTCGCGAGAGAGCGGGGCCAAAAACATTCAGTACTTC
clone size: -; V gene: TRBV4-1; J gene: TRBJ2-4; D gene: -; CDR3 protein: CASSQDVRDMDIQYF; CDR3 DNA: TGCGCCAGCAGCCAAGACGTCCGGGACATGGACATTCAGTACTTC
clone size: -; V gene: TRBV5-4; J gene: TRBJ2-1; D gene: -; CDR3 protein: CASSNLRDYNEQFF; CDR3 DNA: TGTGCCAGCAGCAACCTTCGGGACTACAATGAGCAGTTCTTC
clone size: -; V gene: TRBV30; J gene: TRBJ2-1; D gene: TRBD2; CDR3 protein: CAWKRTSGRYNEQFF; CDR3 DNA: TGTGCCTGGAAAAGGACTAGCGGGCGGTACAATGAGCAGTTCTTC
clone size: -; V gene: TRBV7-9; J gene: TRBJ2-6; D gene: -; CDR3 protein: CASSSPGVGANVLTF; CDR3 DNA: TGTGCCAGCAGCTCGCCAGGGGTTGGGGCCAACGTCCTGACTTTC
clone size: -; V gene: TRBV5-6; J gene: TRBJ2-7; D gene: TRBD1; CDR3 protein: CASRSGTASYEQYF; CDR3 DNA: TGTGCCAGCAGATCCGGGACAGCCTCCTACGAGCAGTACTTC
clone size: -; V gene: TRBV2; J gene: TRBJ1-6; D gene: -; CDR3 protein: CASTTPQGNSPLHF; CDR3 DNA: TGTGCCAGTACTACCCCGCAGGGCAATTCACCCCTCCACTTT
clone size: -; V gene: TRBV7-9; J gene: TRBJ1-2; D gene: TRBD1; CDR3 protein: CASSLDLDRFGSYTF; CDR3 DNA: TGTGCCAGCAGCTTAGACCTGGACAGGTTCGGTAGCTACACCTTC
clone size: -; V gene: TRBV11-2; J gene: TRBJ2-5; D gene: TRBD2; CDR3 protein: CASSLVWREGRETQYF; CDR3 DNA: TGTGCCAGCAGCTTAGTATGGCGGGAGGGCCGGGAGACCCAGTACTTC
clone size: -; V gene: TRBV4-1; J gene: TRBJ1-2; D gene: -; CDR3 protein: CASSQVLGANYGYTF; CDR3 DNA: TGCGCCAGCAGCCAAGTGTTAGGAGCTAACTATGGCTACACCTTC
clone size: -; V gene: TRBV7-3; J gene: TRBJ1-1; D gene: -; CDR3 protein: CASSHRQDGTEAFF; CDR3 DNA: TGTGCCAGCAGCCATAGACAGGACGGCACTGAAGCTTTCTTT
clone size: -; V gene: TRBV6-6; J gene: TRBJ2-7; D gene: TRBD1; CDR3 protein: CASSPESGTGSSYEQYF; CDR3 DNA: TGTGCCAGCAGTCCGGAATCCGGGACAGGTAGCTCCTACGAGCAGTACTTC
clone size: -; V gene: TRBV5-1; J gene: TRBJ2-1; D gene: TRBD2; CDR3 protein: CASNRGGAGDNEQFF; CDR3 DNA: TGCGCCAGCAACCGGGGAGGTGCGGGGGACAATGAGCAGTTCTTC
clone size: once; V gene: TRBV24-1; J gene: TRBJ2-5; D gene: TRBD2; CDR3 protein: CATSEGTSGTETQYF; CDR3 DNA: TGTGCCACCAGTGAGGGGACTAGCGGGACGGAGACCCAGTACTTC
clone size: -; V gene: TRBV6-5; J gene: TRBJ1-4; D gene: -; CDR3 protein: CASSYATNGEKLFF; CDR3 DNA: TGTGCCAGCAGTTATGCAACAAACGGGGAAAAACTGTTTTTT
clone size: -; V gene: TRBV4-1; J gene: TRBJ2-7; D gene: TRBD2; CDR3 protein: CASSQGGGGPYEQYF; CDR3 DNA: TGCGCCAGCAGCCAAGGGGGGGGAGGGCCCTACGAGCAGTACTTC
clone size: -; V gene: TRBV10-1; J gene: TRBJ2-1; D gene: -; CDR3 protein: CASSENPGYNEQFF; CDR3 DNA: TGCGCCAGCAGTGAGAACCCCGGCTACAATGAGCAGTTCTTC
clone size: -; V gene: TRBV25-1; J gene: TRBJ1-4; D gene: -; CDR3 protein: CASSNPGLGNEKLFF; CDR3 DNA: TGTGCCAGCAGTAATCCGGGACTAGGTAATGAAAAACTGTTTTTT
clone size: -; V gene: TRBV28; J gene: TRBJ2-7; D gene: -; CDR3 protein: CASSLVGTHAYEQYF; CDR3 DNA: TGTGCCAGCAGTTTAGTCGGGACTCACGCCTACGAGCAGTACTTC
clone size: many; V gene: TRBV28; J gene: TRBJ1-3; D gene: -; CDR3 protein: CASSLNLGNTIYF; CDR3 DNA: TGTGCCAGCAGTTTAAATCTTGGAAACACCATATATTTT
clone size: -; V gene: TRBV11-3; J gene: TRBJ2-7; D gene: TRBD2; CDR3 protein: CASSLASGSSYEQYF; CDR3 DNA: TGTGCCAGCAGCTTAGCTAGCGGGAGCTCCTACGAGCAGTACTTC
clone size: -; V gene: TRBV5-4; J gene: TRBJ2-5; D gene: -; CDR3 protein: CASSLGGPRTQYF; CDR3 DNA: TGTGCCAGCAGCTTGGGAGGGCCAAGGACCCAGTACTTC
clone size: once; V gene: TRBV18; J gene: TRBJ1-1; D gene: -; CDR3 protein: CASSPPSAALFFF; CDR3 DNA: TGTGCCAGCTCACCCCCGAGTGCGGCCCTTTTTTTCTTT
clone size: -; V gene: TRBV2; J gene: TRBJ2-7; D gene: -; CDR3 protein: CASRADGPSYEQYF; CDR3 DNA: TGTGCCAGCAGGGCTGATGGTCCCTCGTACGAGCAGTACTTC
clone size: -; V gene: TRBV4-3; J gene: TRBJ2-1; D gene: TRBD1; CDR3 protein: CASSLGTGALYNEQFF; CDR3 DNA: TGCGCCAGCAGCCTCGGGACAGGGGCGCTCTACAATGAGCAGTTCTTC
clone size: -; V gene: TRBV5-6; J gene: TRBJ1-6; D gene: TRBD1; CDR3 protein: CASGIWDRDPSPLHF; CDR3 DNA: TGTGCCAGCGGCATTTGGGACAGGGATCCCTCACCCCTCCACTTT
clone size: -; V gene: TRBV6-5; J gene: TRBJ2-1; D gene: -; CDR3 protein: CASSYRAATGEQFF; CDR3 DNA: TGTGCCAGCAGCTATCGAGCGGCAACAGGGGAGCAGTTCTTC
clone size: few; V gene: TRBV7-3; J gene: TRBJ2-3; D gene: TRBD2; CDR3 protein: CASSLLAGTDTQYF; CDR3 DNA: TGTGCCAGCAGCTTACTAGCGGGGACAGATACGCAGTATTTT
clone size: many; V gene: TRBV28; J gene: TRBJ1-3; D gene: -; CDR3 protein: CASSFRSRNTIYF; CDR3 DNA: TGTGCCAGCAGTTTCAGGTCGCGAAACACCATATATTTT
clone size: -; V gene: TRBV2; J gene: TRBJ1-4; D gene: -; CDR3 protein: CASSSPGIQNEKLFF; CDR3 DNA: TGTGCCAGCAGCTCTCCCGGGATCCAAAATGAAAAACTGTTTTTT
clone size: -; V gene: TRBV2; J gene: TRBJ2-3; D gene: TRBD1; CDR3 protein: CASSADRAADTQYF; CDR3 DNA: TGTGCCAGCAGTGCCGACAGGGCCGCAGATACGCAGTATTTT
clone size: -; V gene: TRBV4-1; J gene: TRBJ2-7; D gene: TRBD1; CDR3 protein: CASSPHGDRGHEQYF; CDR3 DNA: TGCGCCAGCAGCCCTCACGGGGACAGGGGCCACGAGCAGTACTTC
clone size: -; V gene: TRBV19; J gene: TRBJ2-2; D gene: TRBD1; CDR3 protein: CASSITGQVAGELFF; CDR3 DNA: TGTGCCAGTAGTATAACGGGACAGGTGGCCGGGGAGCTGTTTTTT
clone size: -; V gene: TRBV3-1/TRBV3-2; J gene: TRBJ1-2; D gene: TRBD1; CDR3 protein: CASSQAGQGGFGYTF; CDR3 DNA: TGTGCCAGCAGCCAGGCGGGACAGGGTGGGTTTGGCTACACCTTC
clone size: many; V gene: TRBV2; J gene: TRBJ2-2; D gene: TRBD2; CDR3 protein: CASSKTLAGTPTGELFF; CDR3 DNA: TGTGCCAGCAGCAAAACCCTAGCGGGTACTCCCACCGGGGAGCTGTTTTTT